This TCR beta chain was recovered during a study of OX40 agonist ivuxolimab in advanced cancers. At the level of the study: Partial responses, seen in three patients, involved one hepatocellular carcinoma and two cutaneous melanomas.

TCRdb keeps only in-frame clones here, not all; method: immunoSEQ multiplex PCR. The profile shows about 98,000 clones, more than 85% of them singletons. This CDR3 comprises 16 residues. Trimming cost V 0 bases and J 3 bases; bases outside gene matches: 6. CDR1 is SGHAT and CDR2 is FQNNGV in the germline V gene. V usage is TRBV11-2 and J usage is TRBJ1-2; 8 nucleotides line up with TRBD1. The source of this sequence is an adult with an advanced solid tumor such as melanoma, head and neck, liver or kidney cancer. The starting material was CD4+ or CD8+ T cells sorted from blood, obtained in a trial of the OX40 agonist ivuxolimab. The DNA of the CDR3 is TGTGCCAGCAGCTTAGATCTCGGACAGGGCGACTATGGCTACACCTTC. Amino acid sequence: CASSLDLGQGDYGYTF.